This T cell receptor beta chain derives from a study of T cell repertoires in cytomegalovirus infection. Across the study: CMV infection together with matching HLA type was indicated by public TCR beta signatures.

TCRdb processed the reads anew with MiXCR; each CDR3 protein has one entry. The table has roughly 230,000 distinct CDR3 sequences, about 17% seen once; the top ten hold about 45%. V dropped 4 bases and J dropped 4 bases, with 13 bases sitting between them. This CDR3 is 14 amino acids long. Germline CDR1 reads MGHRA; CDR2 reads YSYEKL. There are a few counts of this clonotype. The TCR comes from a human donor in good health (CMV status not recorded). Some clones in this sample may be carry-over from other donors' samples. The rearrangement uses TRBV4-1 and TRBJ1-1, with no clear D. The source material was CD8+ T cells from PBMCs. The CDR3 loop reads CASSPNDGGTEAFF. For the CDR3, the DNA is TGCGCCAGCAGCCCCAATGATGGAGGCACTGAAGCTTTCTTT.